This paragraph reports one T cell receptor (beta chain). Its matching antigen is unknown. Researchers reported that TCR beta cDNA libraries carried unique molecular identifiers. TCRdb re-called the PCR reads with MiXCR, one entry per CDR3 protein. Of roughly 700,000 distinct CDR3 sequences listed, around 27% were seen once; the top ten hold 0.56%. Losses at the gene ends were 0 bases for V and 4 bases for J; bases not matched to a gene: 4. CDR3 length: 15 residues. Germline CDR1 reads SGHDT; CDR2 reads YYEEEE. These data belong to a study of post-analysis software for immune sequencing data. Overall study results and limits: The authors found that F measure strongly co-clustered same-batch samples. Five or six TRBV segments were more frequent in patients than controls; TRBV5-6, TRBV5-1 and TRBV20-1 belonged to this group. People with multiple sclerosis had a significantly lower normalized Chao1 diversity than controls did.

The chain employs TRBV5-6 and TRBJ2-3; 8 nucleotides match TRBD1. Input material: blood. This receptor was identified in a girl between 5 and 17 years old with multiple sclerosis. The CDR3 region has the DNA TGTGCCAGCAGCTTGGGGACAGGGCGCCCAGATACGCAGTATTTT. This translates into CASSLGTGRPDTQYF.